The 7 T cell receptor beta chains below all came from one sample that was sequenced in a study of blood T cell repertoires in COVID-19. The assay was immunoSEQ multiplex PCR, and TCRdb's table has in-frame clones only and misses some. This sample has more than 85,000 clones; about 89% occur once, and the top ten carry approximately 3.6%. The specimen sequenced was peripheral blood. Receptors were obtained from a woman in her seventies with acute or convalescent COVID-19.

The CDR3 here is CASSQERGAGANVLTF. The CDR3 coding sequence is TGTGCCAGCAGCCAAGAGCGTGGTGCTGGGGCCAACGTCCTGACTTTC. The gene calls are TRBV14 and TRBJ2-6, with D hard to call. Germline CDR1 reads SGHDN; CDR2 reads FVKESK. Trimming removed 0 bases from V and 2 bases from J, with 8 bases in between. This CDR3 contains 16 residues.

This clone was observed a single time. This chain uses TRBV11-1 with TRBJ2-3, with TRBD1 matching 8 bases. From germline, CDR1 is SGHAT and CDR2 FQDESV (reference sequence). With 5 bases clipped from V and 0 bases from J, the junction kept 7 bases outside the gene matches. This CDR3 contains 16 residues. Here the CDR3 DNA reads TGTGCCAGCAGCCTATTCCGGGACAGGAGCACAGATACGCAGTATTTT. Translated: CASSLFRDRSTDTQYF.

This chain joins TRBV18 and TRBJ1-4, with D unresolved. Trimming stripped 1 base from V and 0 bases from J, with 12 bases between. Germline V gene lookup returns CDR1 KGHSH and CDR2 LQKENI. CDR3 length: 17 amino acids. The CDR3 region has the DNA TGTGCCAGCTCACCACTCGCTGCGGGTGCAACTAATGAAAAACTGTTTTTT. It specifies CASSPLAAGATNEKLFF.

The chain has TRBV7-9 and TRBJ1-5; 7 nucleotides align to TRBD1. Germline CDR1 reads SEHNR; CDR2 reads FQNEAQ (reference sequence). The CDR3 sequence is 17 residues long. J lost 2 bases, V lost 5 bases, and 12 bases had no gene match. For the CDR3, the DNA is TGTGCCAGCAGCCCTAATGGGGGGACAGCGGGCAATCAGCCCCAGCATTTT. Translation: CASSPNGGTAGNQPQHF. Supplemented by reference TRBV7-9 and TRBJ1-5, the full variable domain reads DTGVSQNPRHKITKRGQNVTFRCDPISEHNRLYWYRQTLGQGPEFLTYFQNEAQLEKSRLLSDRFSAERPKGSFSTLEIQRTEQGDSAMYLCASSPNGGTAGNQPQHFGDGTRLSIL.

This chain links TRBV19 with TRBJ2-7, with 13 bases that match TRBD2. The CDR3 is 18 residues long. Germline V gene lookup returns CDR1 LNHDA and CDR2 SQIVND (reference sequence). V lost 5 bases to trimming and J lost 3 bases; unmatched junction nucleotides: 13. The CDR3 DNA sequence: TGTGCCAGTAGTCCCCTCCGGACTAGCGGGAGAGTTGGCTACGAGCAGTACTTC. Encoded protein: CASSPLRTSGRVGYEQYF.

The rearrangement uses TRBV5-1 and TRBJ2-1, with D possibly matching TRBD1 (6 bases). The CDR3 covers 15 residues. Trimming stripped 4 bases from V and 4 bases from J, with 15 bases between. The germline gives CDR1 SGHRS, CDR2 YFSETQ. As DNA, the CDR3 is TGCGCCAGCAGCCGTGGACAAGGGGGTTACAATGAGCAGTTCTTC. This gives the protein CASSRGQGGYNEQFF.

The chain couples TRBV7-2 to TRBJ1-2; the D gene is possibly TRBD1 (6 bases). This CDR3 has 14 residues. The germline V gene encodes CDR1 SGHTA and CDR2 FQGNSA. V was clipped by 5 bases and J by 6 bases, with 16 bases between them. The CDR3 sequence is CASSPLVTGHGYTF. CDR3 nucleotide sequence: TGTGCCAGCAGCCCTTTGGTCACAGGGCATGGCTACACCTTC.